This T cell receptor (beta chain) appears in the sequencing data of a study of blood T cell repertoires in COVID-19. Study in general: Donors in the United States, Italy and Spain gave samples during acute or convalescent COVID-19.

Participant ages covered roughly 18 to 89 years across 24 US areas. Each recovered donor of Cohort 3 presented with two negative PCRs, clearance, or symptom resolution. The CDR3 has 14 residues. Germline trimming cut 5 bases from V and 2 bases from J; bases unmatched to any gene: 6. The V gene's germline CDR1 is LNHNV and CDR2 YYDKDF (reference sequence). TCRdb keeps only in-frame clones here, not all; method: immunoSEQ multiplex PCR. The sample has about 460,000 clones; 88% are singletons. This receptor was obtained from a woman aged 55-70 years who had recovered from COVID-19. This chain links TRBV15 with TRBJ2-7, with 7 bases matching TRBD1. What was sequenced was PBMCs or T cells enriched from blood (not recorded which). The DNA of the CDR3 is TGTGCCACCAGCGCTCAGACAGGGACCTACGAGCAGTACTTC. This encodes CATSAQTGTYEQYF.